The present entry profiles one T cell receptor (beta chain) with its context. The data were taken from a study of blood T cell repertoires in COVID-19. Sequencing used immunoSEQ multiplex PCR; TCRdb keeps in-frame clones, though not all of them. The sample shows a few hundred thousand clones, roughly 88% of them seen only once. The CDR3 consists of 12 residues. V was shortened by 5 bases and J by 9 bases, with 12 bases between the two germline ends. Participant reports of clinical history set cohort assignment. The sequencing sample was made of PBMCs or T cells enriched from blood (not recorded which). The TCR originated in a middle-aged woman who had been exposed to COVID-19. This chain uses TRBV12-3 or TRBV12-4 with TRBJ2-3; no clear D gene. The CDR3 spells CASSTTQQTQYF. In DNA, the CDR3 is TGTGCCAGCAGTACGACTCAGCAAACGCAGTATTTT.